This TCR beta chain was recovered during a study of T cell responses to AZD1222 COVID-19 vaccine (dated by TCRdb to the early 2020s). Some background on the complete study: AZD1222 recipients with second doses at about 4 weeks or about 12 weeks were pooled, because spike-specific TCR depth and breadth did not differ between schedules. A total of about 250 trial participants underwent TCR sequencing, of whom about 210 had received two doses of AZD1222 and approximately 25 had received two doses of the MenACWY control vaccine. Trial participants were enrolled by age into 18-55, 56-69 and 70-plus year subgroups, with about 150, 28 and 57 TCR-sequenced participants respectively.

The sample's time point label, in plain terms: baseline before first vaccination. The vaccinee samples were drawn from two UK trials, COV001 and COV002, one of which was a single-blind randomized controlled phase 2/3 trial testing AZD1222 (ChAdOx1 nCoV-19) in healthy adults. Trial participant PBMC samples were collected at day 0 and day 28 after the second dose for TCRbeta chain sequencing. This clone appeared a single time. This receptor's antigen is unknown. Nothing much larger sits one base from this clone, and base qualities are not available. Findings and caveats that apply to the study as a whole: Most participants were white British and females outnumbered males, and the authors suggested that clonal diversity may have been underestimated. Reportedly, almost half of the unique spike-specific TCRs recognized epitopes lying outside the regions that are mutated in the B.1.351 and B.1.1.7 variants. After two AZD1222 doses, both the breadth and the depth of spike-specific TCRs were significantly higher than at day 0 and than in MenACWY recipients. Conclusions about previously exposed vaccinees were limited because only a handful of AZD1222 recipients were SARS-CoV-2 seropositive at baseline. CD4 TCRs associated with the vaccine covered the entire spike protein, and the dominant responses were in regions 160-218 and 743-854. Because no day 14 peak-response samples were available, repertoires were characterized only after the peak T cell response. The 56-69-year group was small, and its depth increase did not reach significance, likely because of low power.

Relative to germline, V is missing 6 bases and J is missing 8 bases, with 6 bases of the junction outside any gene match. The CDR3 covers 14 residues, taking in both the cysteine and the phenylalanine. This entry keeps only the CDR3 DNA: 42 bases, framed from base 1. CDR1 and CDR2 were assigned from the germline V gene as MNHEY and SVGAGI. The CDR3 regions of human TCRbeta chains were analyzed by immunosequencing. The original pipeline was this. Repertoire TCRs were matched against a reference library of SARS-CoV-2-specific TCRs generated with the MIRA antigen-specificity platform. Breadth was defined as the fraction of unique TCRs that were SARS-CoV-2-associated. Depth was defined as the fraction of total T cells that were SARS-CoV-2-associated. Using the MIRA data, each spike-specific TCR was mapped to the spike region that the TCR reacts to and placed in a CD4 or CD8 class. Log10-transformed breadth and depth values were compared by one-way ANOVA with Sidak's multiple comparisons tests. In its TCRdb copy, this immuneACCESS table keeps in-frame sequences only and misses some clones. Where compared with another copy, unresolved V genes explain less than half of these, and the others have no known cause. The V and J calls and clone size were taken over from that table, and D and trimming were inferred from the DNA. The sample includes some 94,000 clones, with around 90% observed a single time. About an eighth of the sample lies in the top ten.

The sequence derives from an adult in good health. The V and J segments used are TRBV6-5 and TRBJ2-2; 10 bases in between match TRBD2. The material sequenced was peripheral blood, taken on day 0 of AZD1222 vaccination. The CDR3 protein sequence reads: CASRASGGGGELFF. The nucleotides read TGTGCCAGCAGGGCTAGCGGGGGTGGGGGGGAGCTGTTTTTT.